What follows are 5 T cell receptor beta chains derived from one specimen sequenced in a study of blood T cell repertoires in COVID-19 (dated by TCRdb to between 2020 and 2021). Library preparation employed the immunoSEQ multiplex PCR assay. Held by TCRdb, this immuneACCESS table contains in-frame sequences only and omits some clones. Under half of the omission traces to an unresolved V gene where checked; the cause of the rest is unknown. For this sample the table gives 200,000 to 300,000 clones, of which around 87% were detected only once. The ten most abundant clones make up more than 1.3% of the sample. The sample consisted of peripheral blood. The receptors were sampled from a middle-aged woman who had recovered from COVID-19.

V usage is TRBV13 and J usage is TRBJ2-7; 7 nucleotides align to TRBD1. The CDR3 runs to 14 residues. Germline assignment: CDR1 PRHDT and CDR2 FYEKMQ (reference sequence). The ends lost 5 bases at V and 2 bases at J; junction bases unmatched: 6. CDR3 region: CASSPQGQAYEQYF. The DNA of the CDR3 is TGTGCCAGCAGCCCCCAAGGACAGGCCTACGAGCAGTACTTC.

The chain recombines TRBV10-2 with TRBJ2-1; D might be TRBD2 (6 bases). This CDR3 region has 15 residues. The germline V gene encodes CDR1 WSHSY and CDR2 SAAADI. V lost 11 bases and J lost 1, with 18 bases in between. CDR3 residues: CAAGVADLSYNEQFF. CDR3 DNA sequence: TGCGCCGCTGGGGTAGCGGACCTTTCCTACAATGAGCAGTTCTTC.

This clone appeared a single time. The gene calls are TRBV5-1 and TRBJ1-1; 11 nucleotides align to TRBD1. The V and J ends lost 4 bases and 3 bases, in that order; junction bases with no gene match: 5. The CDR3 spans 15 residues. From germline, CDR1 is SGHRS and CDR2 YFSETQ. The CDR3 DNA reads TGCGCCAGCAGCAGACGGGACAGGGGGGACACTGAAGCTTTCTTT. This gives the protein CASSRRDRGDTEAFF.

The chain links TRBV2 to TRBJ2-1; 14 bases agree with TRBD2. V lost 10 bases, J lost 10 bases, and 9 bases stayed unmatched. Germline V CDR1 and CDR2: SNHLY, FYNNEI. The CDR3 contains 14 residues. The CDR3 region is CATYRTSGGYEQFF. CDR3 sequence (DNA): TGTGCCACCTACAGGACTAGCGGGGGGTACGAGCAGTTCTTC.

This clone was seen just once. CDR3 DNA sequence: TGTGCCAGCAGCACCTTAGCGGGGGGGCCGGGAAACATTCAGTACTTC. It yields the protein CASSTLAGGPGNIQYF. This chain joins TRBV3-1 (or the pseudogene TRBV3-2) and TRBJ2-4; 11 bases map to TRBD2. Germline V gene lookup returns CDR1 LGHDT and CDR2 YNNKEL (reference sequence). The CDR3 loop spans 16 amino acids. J gave up 6 bases and V 5 bases, and 9 bases lay outside the gene matches.